A selection of T cell receptor beta chains follows, all from one sample in a study of cytomegalovirus exposure and HLA in healthy donors. Method: immunoSEQ multiplex PCR; TCRdb's copy keeps in-frame clones and lacks some. The sample records approximately 100,000 clones, less than 80% being singletons. The sample taken for sequencing was PBMCs. These receptors came from a woman aged 40 to 55 in good health and CMV-seropositive. Each CDR3 is given with its conserved first and last residue. A D gene is named only where the DNA matches it firmly. Clone size is given for some rows only: seen once, a few or many times, or a class if the clone is expanded.

v_call	cdr3_length	d_call	clone_size	j_call	cdr3_nt	cdr3_aa
TRBV6-1	15	.	.	TRBJ1-5	TGTGCCAGCAGTGAAGATCTGGGAAGGGGACAGCCCCAGCATTTT	CASSEDLGRGQPQHF
TRBV27	15	TRBD2	.	TRBJ2-2	TGTGCCAGCAGCCCCGGACTAGCCCAGGGCGGGGAGCTGTTTTTT	CASSPGLAQGGELFF
TRBV6-7	17	TRBD1	few	TRBJ1-5	TGTGCCAGCAGTTACTCGATCGGGACAGGGGGCAATCAGCCCCAGCATTTT	CASSYSIGTGGNQPQHF
TRBV15	16	.	.	TRBJ2-7	TGTGCCACCAGCAGAGCGGTCCTGACTGGCTCCTACGAGCAGTACTTC	CATSRAVLTGSYEQYF
TRBV28	13	TRBD2	.	TRBJ2-1	TGTGCCAGCAGCCCCGGGGGGGTCGGTGAGCAGTTCTTC	CASSPGGVGEQFF
TRBV6-5	13	.	.	TRBJ1-2	TGTGCCAGCAGGCCCGCGACAGGCTATGGCTACACCTTC	CASRPATGYGYTF
TRBV9	17	.	.	TRBJ2-4	TGTGCCAGCAGCGTAGATGGCGAGCTAGTAGCCAAAAACATTCAGTACTTC	CASSVDGELVAKNIQYF
TRBV6-6	15	TRBD1	.	TRBJ2-7	TGTGCCAGCAGTTACCCCGGGACAGGGACCAACGAGCAGTACTTC	CASSYPGTGTNEQYF
TRBV11-1	17	TRBD1	few	TRBJ2-1	TGTGCCAGCAGCAACATCCGACAGGGGGCGTGGGCTAATGAGCAGTTCTTC	CASSNIRQGAWANEQFF
TRBV5-1	12	TRBD1	.	TRBJ1-2	TGCGCCAGCAGGACAGGGGACTATGGCTACACCTTC	CASRTGDYGYTF
TRBV5-4	16	TRBD2	.	TRBJ2-5	TGTGCCAGCAGCCGAGGACTAGCGGCCCCAGAAGAGACCCAGTACTTC	CASSRGLAAPEETQYF
TRBV25-1	17	.	.	TRBJ2-2	TGTGCCAGCAGTGAAGTGGGCAGGGGAGGGAAAACCGGGGAGCTGTTTTTT	CASSEVGRGGKTGELFF
TRBV6-6	15	.	.	TRBJ1-1	TGTGCCAGCAGTTACCACAGGGCTTCGAACACTGAAGCTTTCTTT	CASSYHRASNTEAFF
TRBV28	14	.	.	TRBJ2-1	TGTGCCAGCACGTGGGGGGGCGCGCACAATGAGCAGTTCTTC	CASTWGGAHNEQFF
TRBV6-1	16	TRBD2	.	TRBJ2-7	TGTGCCAGCAGTGGGGGGACTAGCGGGTACTCCTACGAGCAGTACTTC	CASSGGTSGYSYEQYF